These 11 T cell receptor beta chains originate from one sample sequenced in a study of cytomegalovirus exposure and HLA in healthy donors. TCRdb's copy holds only in-frame clones and misses some; the assay was immunoSEQ multiplex PCR. The sample yields fewer than 200,000 clones, over 85% seen once. Sequencing was carried out using PBMCs. The receptors were gathered from a woman under 30 in good health and CMV-seropositive.

Here the CDR3 DNA reads TGTGCCAGCCCCGCGACAGATACGCAGTATTTT. This gives the protein CASPATDTQYF. V and J are TRBV21-1 and TRBJ2-3; the table gives TRBD2 as D, unverified against the DNA. TRBV21-1 has pseudogene status. The CDR3 sequence is 11 residues long.

V usage is TRBV11-3 and J usage is TRBJ1-4; no definite D call. The V gene lost 4 bases and the J gene lost 10 bases, with 16 bases spanning the gap. The V gene's germline CDR1 is SGHNT and CDR2 YENEEA. CDR3 length: 14 amino acids. CDR3 sequence: CASSYPAPGSKLFF. The CDR3 DNA reads TGTGCCAGCAGCTACCCCGCCCCGGGGTCAAAACTGTTTTTT.

The chain joins TRBV28 to TRBJ1-5; no clear D gene. The CDR3 has 14 amino acids. V was cut by 2 bases and J by 5 bases, with 10 bases left in between. Germline V lookup: CDR1 MDHEN, CDR2 SYDVKM. CDR3 nucleotide sequence: TGTGCCAGCAGTTTACGGGAAGATTATCAGCCCCAGCATTTT. This sequence encodes CASSLREDYQPQHF.

CDR3 coding DNA: TGTGCCAGTCGCTCCGGGACTAGCGGGAGAGGGCAGTACTTC. It translates to CASRSGTSGRGQYF. The chain combines TRBV19 with TRBJ2-7, with 14 positions matching TRBD2. This CDR3 is 14 amino acids long. Germline CDR1 LNHDA, CDR2 SQIVND (reference sequence). Losses at the gene ends were 8 bases for V and 9 bases for J; bases not matched to a gene: 9.

The chain has TRBV7-9 and TRBJ2-2; 10 bases are a match to TRBD1. Per the germline V gene, CDR1 is SEHNR and CDR2 is FQNEAQ (reference sequence). CDR3 length equals 13 residues. V trimming: 9 bases; J trimming: 6 bases; junction bases outside the gene matches: 4. The CDR3 region is CASTGTGAGELFF. The CDR3 DNA is TGTGCCAGTACAGGGACAGGGGCCGGGGAGCTGTTTTTT.

The genes are TRBV27 and TRBJ1-2, with D unresolved. The CDR3 loop spans 13 amino acids. V shed 6 bases and J shed 0 bases, with 8 bases lying between them. Germline CDR1 MNHEY, CDR2 SMNVEV (reference sequence). CDR3 bases: TGTGCCAGCAGGGAGAGGTCTAACTATGGCTACACCTTC. Translated: CASRERSNYGYTF.

Concerning this clone: One junction end does not reproduce the germline sequence, and a read error may be involved. This chain links TRBV7-7 with TRBJ2-2; possible D gene TRBD1, 5 bases. CDR3 length: 13 residues. Per the germline V gene, CDR1 is SSHAT and CDR2 is FNYEAQ (reference sequence). CDR3 nucleotides: TGTGCTAGCAGTCGTGACAGCACCGGGGAGCTGTTTTTT. This codes for CASSRDSTGELFF.

The chain couples TRBV7-8 to TRBJ1-5, with D hard to call. CDR3 length equals 16 residues. V lost 2 bases and J lost 3, with 14 bases in between. Per the germline V gene, CDR1 is SGHVS and CDR2 is FQNEAQ. The CDR3 here is CASSLIVSTNNQPQHF. CDR3 in DNA: TGTGCCAGCAGCTTAATAGTCTCAACGAACAATCAGCCCCAGCATTTT.

As DNA, the CDR3 is TGTGCCTTCCATTTGGGGGGTCCGAACACCGGGGAGCTGTTTTTT. Amino acids: CAFHLGGPNTGELFF. V usage is TRBV5-4 and J usage is TRBJ2-2, with TRBD2 as a possible D gene (6 bases). CDR3 length: 15 residues. The V gene lost 10 bases and the J gene lost 0 bases, with 16 bases spanning the gap. The germline V gene has CDR1 SGHNT and CDR2 YYREEE (reference sequence).

The CDR3 DNA follows: TGTGCCATCAGAATAGCTGATTACAATGAGCAGTTCTTC. Protein sequence: CAIRIADYNEQFF. The chain recombines TRBV10-3 with TRBJ2-1, with D unresolved. The CDR3 extends over 13 amino acids. The germline V and J ends were trimmed by 6 bases and 4 bases, with 10 bases remaining between them. Germline values: CDR1 ENHRY, CDR2 SYGVKD.

The chain employs TRBV4-3 and TRBJ1-3; TRBD1 might be the D (5 bases). Germline V lookup: CDR1 LGHNA, CDR2 YSLEER. V was shortened by 4 bases and J by 4 bases, with 20 bases between the two germline ends. The CDR3 has 17 residues. The CDR3 DNA reads TGCGCCAGCAGCCTTTTGGCTGGACAAGGCCCCGGAAACACCATATATTTT. Translating it yields CASSLLAGQGPGNTIYF.